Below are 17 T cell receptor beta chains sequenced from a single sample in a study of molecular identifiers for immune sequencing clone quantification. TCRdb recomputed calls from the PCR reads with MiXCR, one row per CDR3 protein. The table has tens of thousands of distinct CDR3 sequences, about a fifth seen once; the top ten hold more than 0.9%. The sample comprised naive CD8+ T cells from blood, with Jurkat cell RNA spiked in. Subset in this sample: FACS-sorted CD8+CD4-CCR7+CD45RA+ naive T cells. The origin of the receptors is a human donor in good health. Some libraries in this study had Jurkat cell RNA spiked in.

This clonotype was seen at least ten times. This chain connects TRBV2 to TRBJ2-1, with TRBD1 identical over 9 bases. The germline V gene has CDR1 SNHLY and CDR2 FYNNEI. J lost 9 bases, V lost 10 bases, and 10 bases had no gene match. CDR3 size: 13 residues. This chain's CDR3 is CAKPGQGIGEQFF. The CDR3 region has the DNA TGTGCCAAACCGGGACAGGGCATAGGTGAGCAGTTCTTC.

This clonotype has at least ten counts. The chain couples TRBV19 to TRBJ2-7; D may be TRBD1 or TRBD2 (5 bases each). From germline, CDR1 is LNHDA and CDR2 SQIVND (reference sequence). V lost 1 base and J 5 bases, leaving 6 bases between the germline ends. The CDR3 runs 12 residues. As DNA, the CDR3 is TGTGCCAGTAGTATAGGGGGGAACGAGCAGTACTTC. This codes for CASSIGGNEQYF.

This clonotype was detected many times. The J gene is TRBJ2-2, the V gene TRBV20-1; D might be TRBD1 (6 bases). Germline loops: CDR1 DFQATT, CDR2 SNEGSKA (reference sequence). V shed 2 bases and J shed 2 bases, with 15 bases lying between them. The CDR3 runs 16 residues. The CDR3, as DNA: TGCAGTGCTAGACAATGGGGCAGGGGTAACACCGGGGAGCTGTTTTTT. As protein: CSARQWGRGNTGELFF.

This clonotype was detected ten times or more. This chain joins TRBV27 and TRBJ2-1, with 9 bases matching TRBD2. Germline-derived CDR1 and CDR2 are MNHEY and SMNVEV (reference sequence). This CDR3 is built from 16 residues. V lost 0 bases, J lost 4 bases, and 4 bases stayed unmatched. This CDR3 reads CASSLSAGGGYNEQFF. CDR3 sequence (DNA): TGTGCCAGCAGTTTATCTGCGGGAGGGGGGTACAATGAGCAGTTCTTC.

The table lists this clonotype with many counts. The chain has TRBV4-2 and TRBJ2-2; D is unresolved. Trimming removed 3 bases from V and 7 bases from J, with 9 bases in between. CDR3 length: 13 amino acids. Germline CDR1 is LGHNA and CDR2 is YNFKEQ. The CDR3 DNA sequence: TGTGCCAGCAGCCAGTTACTTGACGGGGAGCTGTTTTTT. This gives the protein CASSQLLDGELFF.

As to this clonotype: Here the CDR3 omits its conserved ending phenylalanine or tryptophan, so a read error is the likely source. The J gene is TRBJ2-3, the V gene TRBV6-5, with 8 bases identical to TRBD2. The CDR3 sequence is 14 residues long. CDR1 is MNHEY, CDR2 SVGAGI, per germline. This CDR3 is CASSYVAGSDTQYL. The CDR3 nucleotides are TGTGCCAGCAGTTATGTAGCGGGGTCAGATACACAGTATCTT.

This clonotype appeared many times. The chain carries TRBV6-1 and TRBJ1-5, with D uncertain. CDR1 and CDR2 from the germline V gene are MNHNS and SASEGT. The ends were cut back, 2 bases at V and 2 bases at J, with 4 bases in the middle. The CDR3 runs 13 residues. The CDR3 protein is CASSELGNQPQHF. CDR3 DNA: TGTGCCAGCAGTGAACTCGGCAATCAGCCCCAGCATTTT.

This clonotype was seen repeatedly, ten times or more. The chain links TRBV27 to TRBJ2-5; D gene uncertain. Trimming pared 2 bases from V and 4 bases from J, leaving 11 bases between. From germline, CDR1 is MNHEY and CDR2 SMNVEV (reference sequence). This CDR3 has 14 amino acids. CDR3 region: CASSLGTRGETQYF. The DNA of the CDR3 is TGTGCCAGCAGTTTAGGCACGCGTGGAGAGACCCAGTACTTC.

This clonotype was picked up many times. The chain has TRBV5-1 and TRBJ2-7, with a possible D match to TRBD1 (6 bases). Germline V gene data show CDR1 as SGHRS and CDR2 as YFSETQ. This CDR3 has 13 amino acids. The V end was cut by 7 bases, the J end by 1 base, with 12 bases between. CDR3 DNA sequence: TGCGCCAGCGGGGGCTTGGGTTCCTACGAGCAGTACTTC. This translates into CASGGLGSYEQYF.

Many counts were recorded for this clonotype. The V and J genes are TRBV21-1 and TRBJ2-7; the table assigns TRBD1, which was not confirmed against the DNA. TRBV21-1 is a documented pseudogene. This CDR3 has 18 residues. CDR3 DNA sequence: TGTGCCAGCAGGCCCTATCCAGGCAGGCCCCGAAGCTCCTACGAGCAGTACTTC. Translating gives CASRPYPGRPRSSYEQYF.

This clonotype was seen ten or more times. The CDR3 region has the DNA TGCGCCAGCAGCCAAGAGGCAAGGGCGTACGAGCAGTACTTC. It yields the protein CASSQEARAYEQYF. The J gene is TRBJ2-7, the V gene TRBV4-3; D is ambiguous. V was cut by 0 bases and J by 4 bases, with 10 bases left in between. There are 14 residues in the CDR3. CDR1 and CDR2 from the germline V gene are LGHNA and YSLEER.

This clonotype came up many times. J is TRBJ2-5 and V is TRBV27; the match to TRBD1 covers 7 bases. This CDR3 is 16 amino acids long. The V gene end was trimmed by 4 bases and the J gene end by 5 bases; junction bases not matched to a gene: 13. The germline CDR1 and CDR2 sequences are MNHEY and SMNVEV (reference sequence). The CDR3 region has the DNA TGTGCCAGCAGTTCCAACCCGGACAGGCTTAAGGAGACCCAGTACTTC. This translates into CASSSNPDRLKETQYF.

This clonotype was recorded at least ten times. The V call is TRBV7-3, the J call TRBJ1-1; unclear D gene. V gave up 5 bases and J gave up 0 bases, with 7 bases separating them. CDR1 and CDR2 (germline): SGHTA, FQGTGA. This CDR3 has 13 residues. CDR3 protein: CASSKDVNTEAFF. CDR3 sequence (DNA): TGTGCCAGCAGCAAGGACGTGAACACTGAAGCTTTCTTT.

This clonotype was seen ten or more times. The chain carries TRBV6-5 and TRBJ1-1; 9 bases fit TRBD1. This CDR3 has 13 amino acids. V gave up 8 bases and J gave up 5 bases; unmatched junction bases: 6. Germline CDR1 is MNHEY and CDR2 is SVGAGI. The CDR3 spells CASGTGGITEAFF. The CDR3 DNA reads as TGTGCCAGCGGAACAGGGGGCATTACTGAAGCTTTCTTT.

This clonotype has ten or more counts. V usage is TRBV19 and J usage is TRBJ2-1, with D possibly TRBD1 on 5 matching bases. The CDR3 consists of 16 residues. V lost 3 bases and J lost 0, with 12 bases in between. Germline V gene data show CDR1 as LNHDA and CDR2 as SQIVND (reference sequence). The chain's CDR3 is CASSIDPTVSYNEQFF. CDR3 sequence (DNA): TGTGCCAGTAGTATCGACCCGACAGTCTCCTACAATGAGCAGTTCTTC. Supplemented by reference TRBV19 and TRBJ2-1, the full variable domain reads DGGITQSPKYLFRKEGQNVTLSCEQNLNHDAMYWYRQDPGQGLRLIYYSQIVNDFQKGDIAEGYSVSREKKESFPLTVTSAQKNPTAFYLCASSIDPTVSYNEQFFGPGTRLTVL.

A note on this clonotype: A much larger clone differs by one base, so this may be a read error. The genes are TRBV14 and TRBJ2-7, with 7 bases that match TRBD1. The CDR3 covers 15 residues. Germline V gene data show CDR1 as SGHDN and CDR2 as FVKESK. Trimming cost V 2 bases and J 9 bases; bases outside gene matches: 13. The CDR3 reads CASSQLTGPSGGQYF. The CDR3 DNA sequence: TGTGCCAGCAGCCAACTGACAGGGCCGTCTGGCGGGCAGTACTTC.

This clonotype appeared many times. The CDR3: CASSTPDRSAYEQYF. The CDR3 nucleotides are TGTGCCAGCAGCACCCCGGACAGGTCGGCCTACGAGCAGTACTTC. The gene calls are TRBV6-5 and TRBJ2-7; 7 positions agree with TRBD1. The CDR3 runs to 15 residues. The germline CDR1 and CDR2 sequences are MNHEY and SVGAGI. V was clipped by 6 bases and J by 2 bases; unmatched bases: 10.